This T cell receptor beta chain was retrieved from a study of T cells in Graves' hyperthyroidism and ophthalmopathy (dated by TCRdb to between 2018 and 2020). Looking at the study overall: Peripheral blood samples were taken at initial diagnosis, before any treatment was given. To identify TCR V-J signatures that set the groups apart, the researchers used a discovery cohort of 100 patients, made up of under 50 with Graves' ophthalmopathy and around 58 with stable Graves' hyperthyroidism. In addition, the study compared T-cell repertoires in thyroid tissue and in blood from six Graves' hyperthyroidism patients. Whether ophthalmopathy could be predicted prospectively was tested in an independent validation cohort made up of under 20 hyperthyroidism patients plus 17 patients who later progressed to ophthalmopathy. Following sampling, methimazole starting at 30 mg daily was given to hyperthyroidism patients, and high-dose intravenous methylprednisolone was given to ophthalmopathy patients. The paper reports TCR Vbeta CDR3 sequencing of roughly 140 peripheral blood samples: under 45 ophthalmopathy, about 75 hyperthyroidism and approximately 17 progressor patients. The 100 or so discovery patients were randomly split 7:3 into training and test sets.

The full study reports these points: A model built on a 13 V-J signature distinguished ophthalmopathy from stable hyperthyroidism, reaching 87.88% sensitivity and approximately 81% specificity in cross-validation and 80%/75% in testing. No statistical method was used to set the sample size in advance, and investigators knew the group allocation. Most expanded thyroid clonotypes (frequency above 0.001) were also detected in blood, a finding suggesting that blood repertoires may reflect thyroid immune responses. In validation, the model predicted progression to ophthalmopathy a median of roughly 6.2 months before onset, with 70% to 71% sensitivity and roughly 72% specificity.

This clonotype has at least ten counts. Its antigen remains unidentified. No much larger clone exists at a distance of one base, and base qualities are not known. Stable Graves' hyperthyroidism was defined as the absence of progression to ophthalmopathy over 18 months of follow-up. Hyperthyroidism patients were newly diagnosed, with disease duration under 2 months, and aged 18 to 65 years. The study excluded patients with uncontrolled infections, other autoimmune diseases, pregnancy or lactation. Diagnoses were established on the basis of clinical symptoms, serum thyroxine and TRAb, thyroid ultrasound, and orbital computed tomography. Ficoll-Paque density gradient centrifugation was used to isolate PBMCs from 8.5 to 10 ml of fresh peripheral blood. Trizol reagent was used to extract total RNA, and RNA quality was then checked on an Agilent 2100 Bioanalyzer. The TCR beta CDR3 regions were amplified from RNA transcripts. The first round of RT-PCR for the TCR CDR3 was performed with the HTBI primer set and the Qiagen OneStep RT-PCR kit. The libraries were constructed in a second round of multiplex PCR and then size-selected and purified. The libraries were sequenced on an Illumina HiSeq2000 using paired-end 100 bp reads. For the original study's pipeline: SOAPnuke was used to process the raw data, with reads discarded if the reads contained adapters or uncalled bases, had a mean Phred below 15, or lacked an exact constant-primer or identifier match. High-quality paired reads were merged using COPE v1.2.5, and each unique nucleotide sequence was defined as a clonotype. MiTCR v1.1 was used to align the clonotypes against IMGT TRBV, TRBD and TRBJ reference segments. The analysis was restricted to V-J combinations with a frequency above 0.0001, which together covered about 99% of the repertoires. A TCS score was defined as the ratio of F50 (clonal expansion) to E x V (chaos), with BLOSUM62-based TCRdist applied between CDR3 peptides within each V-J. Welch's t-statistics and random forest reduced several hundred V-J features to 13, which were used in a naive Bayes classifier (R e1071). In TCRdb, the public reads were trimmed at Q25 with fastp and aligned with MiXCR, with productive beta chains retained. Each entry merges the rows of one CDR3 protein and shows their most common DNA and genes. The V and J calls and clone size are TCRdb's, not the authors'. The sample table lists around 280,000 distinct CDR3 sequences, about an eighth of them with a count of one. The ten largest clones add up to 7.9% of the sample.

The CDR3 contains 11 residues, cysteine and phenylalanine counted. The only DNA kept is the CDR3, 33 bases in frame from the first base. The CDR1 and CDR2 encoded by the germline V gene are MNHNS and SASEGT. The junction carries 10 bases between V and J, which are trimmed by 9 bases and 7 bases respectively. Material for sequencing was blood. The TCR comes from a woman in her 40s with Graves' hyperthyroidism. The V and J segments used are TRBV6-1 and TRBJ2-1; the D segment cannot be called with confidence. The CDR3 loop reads CARTVRNEQFF. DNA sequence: TGTGCCAGAACTGTACGGAATGAGCAGTTCTTC.